This TCR beta chain comes out of a study of T cells in localized non-small cell lung cancer. Sequencing used immunoSEQ multiplex PCR; TCRdb keeps in-frame clones, though not all of them. The sample consists of around 80,000 clones, around 80% of them appearing once. V was pared by 2 bases and J by 4 bases, with 11 bases between. Germline V gives CDR1 MNHNY, CDR2 SVGAGI (reference sequence). The CDR3 loop spans 15 amino acids. The study, taken as a whole, reports: A denser population of T cells in blood accompanied longer overall survival. Uninvolved adjacent lung, not tumor, had the highest T cell clonality.

Concerning this clone itself: Its antigen is not known.

J is TRBJ2-2 and V is TRBV6-6; D remains unclear. The source was PBMCs, collected before any cancer treatment. This receptor was taken from a man aged 35-75 years with stage II squamous cell lung carcinoma. The chain's CDR3 is CASSYSLAVTGELFF. CDR3 in DNA: TGTGCCAGCAGTTACAGTCTGGCGGTCACCGGGGAGCTGTTTTTT.